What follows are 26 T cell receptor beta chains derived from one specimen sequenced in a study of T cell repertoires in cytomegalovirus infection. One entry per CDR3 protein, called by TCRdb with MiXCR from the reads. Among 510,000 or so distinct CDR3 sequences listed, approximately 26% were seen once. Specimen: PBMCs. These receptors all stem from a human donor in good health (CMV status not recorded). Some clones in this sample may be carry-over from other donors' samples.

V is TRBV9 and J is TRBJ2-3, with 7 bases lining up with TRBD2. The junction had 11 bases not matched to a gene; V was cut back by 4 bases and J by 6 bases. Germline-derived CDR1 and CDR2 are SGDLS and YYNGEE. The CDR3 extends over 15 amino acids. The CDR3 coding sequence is TGTGCCAGCAGCCCCTCAAGGACTAGTCCGGATACGCAGTATTTT. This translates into CASSPSRTSPDTQYF.

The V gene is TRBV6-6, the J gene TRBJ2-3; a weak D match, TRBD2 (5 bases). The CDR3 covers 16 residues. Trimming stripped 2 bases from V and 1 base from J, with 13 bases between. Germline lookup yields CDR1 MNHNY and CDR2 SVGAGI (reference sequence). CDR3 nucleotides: TGTGCCAGCAGTTACACGCGGGCGCGGCGCACAGATACGCAGTATTTT. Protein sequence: CASSYTRARRTDTQYF.

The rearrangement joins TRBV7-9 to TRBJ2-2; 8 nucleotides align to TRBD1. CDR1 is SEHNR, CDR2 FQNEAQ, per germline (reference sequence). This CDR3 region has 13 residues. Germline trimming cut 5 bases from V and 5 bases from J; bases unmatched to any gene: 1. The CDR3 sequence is CASSRTGTGELFF. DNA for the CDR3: TGTGCCAGCAGCCGGACAGGGACCGGGGAGCTGTTTTTT.

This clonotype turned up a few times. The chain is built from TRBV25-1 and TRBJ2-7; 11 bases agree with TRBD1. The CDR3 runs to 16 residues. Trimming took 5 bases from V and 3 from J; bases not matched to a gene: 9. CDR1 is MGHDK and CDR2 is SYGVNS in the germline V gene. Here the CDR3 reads CASSPAGTGGIYEQYV. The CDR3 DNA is TGTGCCAGCAGTCCGGCCGGGACAGGGGGAATCTACGAGCAGTACGTC.

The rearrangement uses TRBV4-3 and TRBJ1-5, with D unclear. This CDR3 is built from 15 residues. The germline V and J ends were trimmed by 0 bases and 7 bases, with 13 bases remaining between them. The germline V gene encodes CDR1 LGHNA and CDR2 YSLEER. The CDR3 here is CASSQDRLGPQPQHF. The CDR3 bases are TGCGCCAGCAGCCAAGATAGGTTGGGCCCCCAGCCCCAGCATTTT.

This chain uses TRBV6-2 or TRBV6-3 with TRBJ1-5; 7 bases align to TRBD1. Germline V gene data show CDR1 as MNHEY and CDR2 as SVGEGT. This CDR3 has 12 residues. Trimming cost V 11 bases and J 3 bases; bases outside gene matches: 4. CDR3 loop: CACGQDNQPQHF. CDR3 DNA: TGTGCCTGCGGACAGGACAATCAGCCCCAGCATTTT.

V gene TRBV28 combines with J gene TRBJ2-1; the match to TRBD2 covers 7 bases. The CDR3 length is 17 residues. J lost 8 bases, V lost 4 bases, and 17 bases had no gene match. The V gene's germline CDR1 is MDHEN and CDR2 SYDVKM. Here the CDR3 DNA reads TGTGCCAGCAGTTCGTCTTCTAGCGGCAACAGCCAATATGAGCAGTTCTTC. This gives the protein CASSSSSSGNSQYEQFF.

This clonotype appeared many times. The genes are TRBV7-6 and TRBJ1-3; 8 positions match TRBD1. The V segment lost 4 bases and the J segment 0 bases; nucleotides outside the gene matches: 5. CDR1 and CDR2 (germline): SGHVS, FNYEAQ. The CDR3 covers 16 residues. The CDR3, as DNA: TGTGCCAGCAGCTCGACAGGGGCTAGCTCTGGAAACACCATATATTTT. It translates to CASSSTGASSGNTIYF. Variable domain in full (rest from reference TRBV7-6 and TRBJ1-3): GAGVSQSPRYKVTKRGQDVALRCDPISGHVSLYWYRQALGQGPEFLTYFNYEAQQDKSGLPNDRFSAERPEGSISTLTIQRTEQRDSAMYRCASSSTGASSGNTIYFGEGSWLTVV.

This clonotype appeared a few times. CDR3 region: CASSLVDRNYGYTF. CDR3 bases: TGTGCCAGCAGCTTAGTCGACCGGAACTATGGCTACACCTTC. The V gene is TRBV7-2, the J gene TRBJ1-2; D is unresolved. The CDR3 spans 14 residues. V was pared by 1 base and J by 2 bases, with 8 bases between. The germline gives CDR1 SGHTA, CDR2 FQGNSA.

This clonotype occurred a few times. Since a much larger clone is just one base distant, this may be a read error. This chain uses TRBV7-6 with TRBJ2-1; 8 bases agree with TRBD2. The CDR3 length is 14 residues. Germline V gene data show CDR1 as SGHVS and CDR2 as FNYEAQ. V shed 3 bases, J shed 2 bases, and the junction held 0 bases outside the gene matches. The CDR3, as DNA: TGTGCCAGCAGCTTGACTAGCGCCTACAATGAGCAGTTCTTC. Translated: CASSLTSAYNEQFF.

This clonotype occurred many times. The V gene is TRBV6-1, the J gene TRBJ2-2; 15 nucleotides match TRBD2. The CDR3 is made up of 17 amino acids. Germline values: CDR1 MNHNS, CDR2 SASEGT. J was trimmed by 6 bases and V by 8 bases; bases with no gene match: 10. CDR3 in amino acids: CASRGLAGGSRAGELFF. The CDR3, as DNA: TGTGCCAGCCGCGGACTAGCGGGAGGGAGTAGGGCCGGGGAGCTGTTTTTT.

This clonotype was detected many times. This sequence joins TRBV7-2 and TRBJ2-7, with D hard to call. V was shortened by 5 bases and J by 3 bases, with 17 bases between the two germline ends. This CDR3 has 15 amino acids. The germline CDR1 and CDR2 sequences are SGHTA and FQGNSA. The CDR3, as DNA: TGTGCCAGCAGCCCAAGAGCAGGTAGCTTCTACGAGCAGTACTTC. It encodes CASSPRAGSFYEQYF.

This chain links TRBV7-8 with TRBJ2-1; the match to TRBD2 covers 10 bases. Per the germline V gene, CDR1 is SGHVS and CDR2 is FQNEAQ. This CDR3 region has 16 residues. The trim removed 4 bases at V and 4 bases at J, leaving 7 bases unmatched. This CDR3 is CASSSRTSGHYNEQFF. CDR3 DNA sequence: TGTGCCAGCAGCTCCAGGACTAGCGGCCATTACAATGAGCAGTTCTTC.

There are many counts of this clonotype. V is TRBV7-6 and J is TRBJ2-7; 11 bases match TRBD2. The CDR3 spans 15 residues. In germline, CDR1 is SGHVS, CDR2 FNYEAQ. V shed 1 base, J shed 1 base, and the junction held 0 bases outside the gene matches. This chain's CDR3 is CASSLGTSGSYEQYF. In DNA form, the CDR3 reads TGTGCCAGCAGCTTAGGGACTAGCGGGTCCTACGAGCAGTACTTC. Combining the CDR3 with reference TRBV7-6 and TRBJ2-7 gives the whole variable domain GAGVSQSPRYKVTKRGQDVALRCDPISGHVSLYWYRQALGQGPEFLTYFNYEAQQDKSGLPNDRFSAERPEGSISTLTIQRTEQRDSAMYRCASSLGTSGSYEQYFGPGTRLTVT.

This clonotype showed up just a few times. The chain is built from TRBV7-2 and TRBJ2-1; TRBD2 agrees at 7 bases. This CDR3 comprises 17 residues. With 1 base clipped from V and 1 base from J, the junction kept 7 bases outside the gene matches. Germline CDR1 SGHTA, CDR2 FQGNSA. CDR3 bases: TGTGCCAGCAGCTTAGTGTTGGGTAGCGGGTCCTACAATGAGCAGTTCTTC. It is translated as CASSLVLGSGSYNEQFF.

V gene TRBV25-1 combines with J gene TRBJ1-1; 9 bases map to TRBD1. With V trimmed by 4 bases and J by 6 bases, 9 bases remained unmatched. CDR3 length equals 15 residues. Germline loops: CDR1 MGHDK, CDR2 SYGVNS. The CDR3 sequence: CASSAPDRGRSEAFF. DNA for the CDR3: TGTGCCAGCAGTGCTCCGGACAGGGGAAGGTCTGAAGCTTTCTTT.

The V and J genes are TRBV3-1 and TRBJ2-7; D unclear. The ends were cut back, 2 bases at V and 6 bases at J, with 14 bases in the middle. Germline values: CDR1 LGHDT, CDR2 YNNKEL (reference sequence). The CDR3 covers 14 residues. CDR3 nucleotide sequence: TGTGCCAGCAGCCAAAGCGTCGGCCTCGTCGAGCAGTACTTC. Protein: CASSQSVGLVEQYF.

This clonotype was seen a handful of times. This chain's CDR3 is CASSRDLLSSTDTQYF. The CDR3 DNA reads TGTGCCAGCAGTCGGGACCTACTATCTAGCACAGATACGCAGTATTTT. This chain uses TRBV28 with TRBJ2-3, with D possibly called TRBD1 or TRBD2 (5 bases each). This CDR3 has 16 amino acids. CDR1 and CDR2 from the germline V gene are MDHEN and SYDVKM. Deletions cut 5 bases from V and 0 bases from J, with 15 bases between.

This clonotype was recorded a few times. The CDR3 region is CASRDRGDTIYF. The CDR3, as DNA: TGTGCCAGCAGAGACAGGGGTGACACCATATATTTT. This sequence joins TRBV12-3 or TRBV12-4 and TRBJ1-3; 8 positions match TRBD1. This CDR3 is built from 12 residues. After removal of 6 bases from V and 8 bases from J, the junction contained 3 bases not matched to a gene.

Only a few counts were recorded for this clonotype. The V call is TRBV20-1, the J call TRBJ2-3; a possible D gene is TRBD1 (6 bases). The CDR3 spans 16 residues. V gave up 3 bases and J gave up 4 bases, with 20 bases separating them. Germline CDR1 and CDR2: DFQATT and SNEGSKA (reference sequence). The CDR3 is CSASPTNRDYADTQYF. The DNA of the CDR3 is TGCAGTGCTAGTCCAACAAACAGGGATTATGCAGATACGCAGTATTTT.

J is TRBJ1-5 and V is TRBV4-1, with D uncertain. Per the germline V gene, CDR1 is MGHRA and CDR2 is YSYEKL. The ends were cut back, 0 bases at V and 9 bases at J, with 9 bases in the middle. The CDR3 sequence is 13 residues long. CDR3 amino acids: CASSQEGFRPQHF. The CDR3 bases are TGCGCCAGCAGCCAAGAGGGCTTTCGGCCCCAGCATTTT.

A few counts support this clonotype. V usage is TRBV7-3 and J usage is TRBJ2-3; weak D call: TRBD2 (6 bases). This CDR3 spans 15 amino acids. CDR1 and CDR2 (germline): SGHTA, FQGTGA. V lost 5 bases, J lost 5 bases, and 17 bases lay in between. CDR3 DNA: TGTGCCAGCAGCCCAAACGGGGGATCATTAGATACGCAGTATTTT. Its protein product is CASSPNGGSLDTQYF. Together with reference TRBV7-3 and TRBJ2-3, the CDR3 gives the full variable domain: GAGVSQTPSNKVTEKGKYVELRCDPISGHTALYWYRQSLGQGPEFLIYFQGTGAADDSGLPNDRFFAVRPEGSVSTLKIQRTERGDSAVYLCASSPNGGSLDTQYFGPGTRLTVL.

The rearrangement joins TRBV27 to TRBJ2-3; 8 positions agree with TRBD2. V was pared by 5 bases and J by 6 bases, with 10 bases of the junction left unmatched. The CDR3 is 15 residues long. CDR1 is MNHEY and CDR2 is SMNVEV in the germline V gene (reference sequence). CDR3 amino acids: CASSGLGGRWDTQYF. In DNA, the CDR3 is TGTGCCAGCAGTGGGCTCGGCGGGAGGTGGGATACGCAGTATTTT.

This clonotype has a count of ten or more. CDR3 loop: CASSPSIEQFF. The CDR3 nucleotides are TGTGCCAGCAGCCCCAGTATTGAGCAGTTCTTC. The rearrangement links TRBV7-2 to TRBJ2-1; unclear D gene. This CDR3 is built from 11 residues. Per the germline V gene, CDR1 is SGHTA and CDR2 is FQGNSA. Trimming took 5 bases from V and 9 from J, leaving 8 bases between them.

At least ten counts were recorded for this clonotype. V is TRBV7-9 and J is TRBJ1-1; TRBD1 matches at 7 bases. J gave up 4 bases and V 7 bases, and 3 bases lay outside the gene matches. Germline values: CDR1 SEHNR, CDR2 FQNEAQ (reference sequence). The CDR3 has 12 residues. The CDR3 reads CASTSGGTEAFF. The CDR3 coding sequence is TGTGCCAGCACCTCAGGGGGCACTGAAGCTTTCTTT. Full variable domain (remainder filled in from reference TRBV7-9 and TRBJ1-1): DTGVSQNPRHKITKRGQNVTFRCDPISEHNRLYWYRQTLGQGPEFLTYFQNEAQLEKSRLLSDRFSAERPKGSFSTLEIQRTEQGDSAMYLCASTSGGTEAFFGQGTRLTVV.

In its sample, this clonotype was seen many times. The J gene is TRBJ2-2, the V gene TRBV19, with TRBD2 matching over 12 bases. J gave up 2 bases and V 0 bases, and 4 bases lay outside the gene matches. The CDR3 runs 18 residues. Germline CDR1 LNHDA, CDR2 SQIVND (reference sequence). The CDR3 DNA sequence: TGTGCCAGTAGTATAGATCTAGCGGGAGGGCCCAACACCGGGGAGCTGTTTTTT. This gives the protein CASSIDLAGGPNTGELFF.